This TCR beta chain was obtained from a study of spatial heterogeneity in lung cancer (dated 2019 in TCRdb). At the level of the whole study: Beta-chain transcripts were consistently detected in greater numbers than alpha-chain transcripts, which likely reflects a higher abundance of beta-chain transcripts. In tumor regions, TCR transcript counts showed a strong correlation with a T cell transcriptional module score from matched bulk RNA-seq. In the raw uncorrected reads, each unique combination of TCR and UMI appeared more than ten times on average. In non-small cell lung cancer, the study made a quantitative comparison of TCR alpha and beta repertoires among multiple tumor regions, matched nontumor lung and blood. The study linked features of the TCR repertoire to counts of nonsynonymous mutations, which were determined by whole-exome sequencing of tumor tissue. At surgery, both alpha and beta chains were TCR-sequenced in roughly 200 tumor regions, fewer than 80 matched nontumor lung samples and around 50 PBMC samples. Overall study outcomes, separate from this receptor: The tumor nonsynonymous mutation count correlated with the number of expanded alpha and beta TCRs within the tumor. Confirming at a functional level the hypothesis that regional TCRs recognize regional mutations was considered to require additional single-cell paired TCR alpha and beta sequencing. Counts of ubiquitous and regional expanded TCRs were found to correlate with counts of ubiquitous and regional nonsynonymous mutations, respectively. TCR-seq coverage of tumor T cells was estimated at only around 6.7% for alpha chains and 13% to 15% for beta chains.

There are a few counts of this clonotype. It lacks a known antigen. Base qualities are not at hand, and no much larger clone is one base apart. From its cysteine to its phenylalanine, the CDR3 spans 14 amino acids. CDR3 DNA is the only sequence kept; it has 42 bases, read in frame from the first base. Looking up the germline V gene (reference sequence) yields CDR1 PRHDT and CDR2 FYEKMQ. V gives up 2 bases and J gives up 6 bases, and the segment between their germline ends measures 13 bases. The time point label, read with the paper, signifies: sample taken at primary tumor resection. Donors were around 69 patients with early-stage, untreated non-small cell lung cancer from the lung TRACERx cohort. Whole RNA extracted from tumor and nontumor lung tissue, or from cryopreserved PBMC samples, was used for TCR sequencing without cell sorting. Only patients for whom sufficient RNA was available from at least two tumor regions were selected for TCR sequencing. Before selection, tumor and adjacent nontumor lung specimens were reviewed by a lung pathologist.

Library preparation used 5' RACE. Sequenced on a NextSeq 500. To allow correction of PCR and sequencing errors, the TCR library protocol tagged every TCR cDNA molecule with a unique molecular identifier. The source study handled its data this way. Decombinator tools were used for TCR identification, UMI-based error correction and CDR3 extraction. TCRs above a frequency of 2 per 1,000, corresponding to the top 1% of the tumor frequency distribution, were defined as expanded. Expanded tumor TCRs were classed as regional if statistically deemed absent (corrected P<0.05) from at least one tumor region, otherwise ubiquitous. Each repertoire was subsampled 100 times to 5,000 TCRs, after which Renyi diversity was computed with the R vegan package. To build CDR3 similarity networks, amino acid triplet string-kernel similarity was used, and CDR3s were connected when their pairwise similarity was above 0.82. TCRdb reprocessed the public reads (quality trimming at Q25 with fastp, clone calling with MiXCR) and kept in-frame beta chains. Rows merge per CDR3 protein into single entries with the most common DNA and genes. TCRdb, not the authors, supplied the V and J calls. A total of just under 1,500 distinct CDR3 sequences appear in this sample, less than 20% of them only once. The top ten constitute about 54% of the sample.

The V and J genes are TRBV13 and TRBJ1-1; a tentative D call is TRBD1 (5 bases match). The sequencing here drew on lung tumor tissue, taken at surgery. The sequence came from a male donor with early-stage non-small cell lung cancer. The CDR3 protein is CASSLTAGSPEAFF. In nucleotide form, the sequence is TGTGCCAGCAGCTTAACCGCAGGGAGCCCTGAAGCTTTCTTT.